The source of this T cell receptor (beta chain) is a study of T cell repertoires in cytomegalovirus infection. Only one count was recorded for this clonotype. Its antigen is unidentified. Each CDR3 protein is one row after TCRdb ran MiXCR on the reads. Of about 890,000 distinct CDR3 sequences in the sample, roughly 31% are singletons; the top ten hold over 11%. In germline, CDR1 is MNHNS, CDR2 SASEGT. The ends were cut back, 6 bases at V and 6 bases at J, with 17 bases in the middle. CDR3 length: 15 residues. The source of this sequence is a human donor in good health (CMV status not recorded). Some clones in this sample may be carry-over from other donors' samples. The source was cultured CD8+ T cells from PBMCs, collected from culture after CMV antigen stimulation. The chain links TRBV6-1 to TRBJ2-2; tentatively, D is TRBD1 (6 bases). The DNA for the CDR3 is TGTGCCAGCAGGGCCGAACAGGGTTGGGCCGGGGAGCTGTTTTTT. Its protein is CASRAEQGWAGELFF.